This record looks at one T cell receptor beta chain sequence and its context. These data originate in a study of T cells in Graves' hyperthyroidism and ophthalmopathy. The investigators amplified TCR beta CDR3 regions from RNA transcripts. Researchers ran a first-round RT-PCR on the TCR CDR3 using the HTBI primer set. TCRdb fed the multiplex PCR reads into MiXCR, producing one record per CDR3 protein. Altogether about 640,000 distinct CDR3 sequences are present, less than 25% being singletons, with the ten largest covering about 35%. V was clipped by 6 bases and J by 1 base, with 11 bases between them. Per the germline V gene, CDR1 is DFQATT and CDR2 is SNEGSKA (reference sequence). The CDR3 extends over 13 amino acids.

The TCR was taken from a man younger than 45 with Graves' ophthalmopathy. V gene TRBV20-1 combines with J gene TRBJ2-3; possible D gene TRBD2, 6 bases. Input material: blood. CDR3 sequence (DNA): TGCAGTGCCCTGCGGGGAGGCACAGATACGCAGTATTTT. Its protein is CSALRGGTDTQYF.